The 28 T cell receptor beta chains reported below all come from one sample, sequenced in a study of shared clonotypes between healthy human individuals. Method: immunoSEQ multiplex PCR; TCRdb's copy keeps in-frame clones and lacks some. The sample lists 2 million to 2.5 million clones, around 95% seen once, with roughly 0.13% in the top ten. The sequenced sample was naive CD4+ T cells sorted from blood. Subset given: CD45RA+ positively selected. These receptors were obtained from a man between 18 and 29 years old in good health.

The CDR3 reads CAISESIVVSNQPQHF. The CDR3 nucleotides read TGTGCCATCAGTGAGTCGATTGTGGTTAGCAATCAGCCCCAGCATTTT. The rearrangement links TRBV10-3 to TRBJ1-5; D unclear. The CDR3 length is 16 residues. Germline V gene lookup returns CDR1 ENHRY and CDR2 SYGVKD. V was pared by 0 bases and J by 0 bases, with 9 bases between.

The rearrangement uses TRBV7-9 and TRBJ2-4; possibly TRBD2 for D (5 bases). The CDR3 consists of 14 residues. The germline V gene has CDR1 SEHNR and CDR2 FQNEAQ (reference sequence). Trimming removed 0 bases from V and 6 bases from J, with 9 bases in between. The DNA for the CDR3 is TGTGCCAGCAGCTTAGCCCCAGCGGCAAACATTCAGTACTTC. Amino acid sequence: CASSLAPAANIQYF.

This sequence joins TRBV5-4 and TRBJ1-1; the match to TRBD1 covers 8 bases. Germline V gene sequence: CDR1 SGHNT, CDR2 YYREEE (reference sequence). This CDR3 has 13 residues. V lost 4 bases, J lost 5 bases, and 4 bases stayed unmatched. The CDR3 protein is CASSRDRFTEAFF. The DNA of the CDR3 is TGTGCCAGCAGCAGGGACAGGTTTACTGAAGCTTTCTTT.

The genes are TRBV6-5 and TRBJ2-5, with 7 bases that match TRBD2. Germline assignment: CDR1 MNHEY and CDR2 SVGAGI. The CDR3 spans 15 residues. The V gene end was trimmed by 5 bases and the J gene end by 0 bases; junction bases not matched to a gene: 6. The CDR3 DNA follows: TGTGCCAGCAGTCGCGGGGGACCGTACCAAGAGACCCAGTACTTC. Translating gives CASSRGGPYQETQYF.

This chain connects TRBV14 to TRBJ1-1; 8 bases fit TRBD1. This CDR3 has 13 amino acids. Trimming cost V 7 bases and J 4 bases; bases outside gene matches: 5. CDR1 and CDR2 (germline): SGHDN, FVKESK. The CDR3 reads CASNGQGGTEAFF. In DNA form, the CDR3 reads TGTGCCAGCAACGGACAGGGTGGCACTGAAGCTTTCTTT.

On this clone itself: This CDR3 is also generated by other DNA sequences in the sample. CDR3 in DNA: TGTGCCTGGGCCGGGCAGATGAACACTGAAGCTTTCTTT. This sequence encodes CAWAGQMNTEAFF. The rearrangement uses TRBV30 and TRBJ1-1; D gene ambiguous. The V gene's germline CDR1 is GTSNPN and CDR2 SVGIG (reference sequence). There are 13 residues in the CDR3. The V and J ends lost 5 bases and 0 bases respectively, with 10 bases between them.

The V gene is TRBV6-5, the J gene TRBJ1-5; tentatively, D is TRBD1 (5 bases). The CDR3 is 15 residues long. Germline V gives CDR1 MNHEY, CDR2 SVGAGI. The ends were cut back, 7 bases at V and 3 bases at J, with 16 bases in the middle. The CDR3 here is CASNPTQGLNQPQHF. The CDR3 nucleotides read TGTGCCAGCAATCCTACCCAGGGACTCAATCAGCCCCAGCATTTT.

The V gene is TRBV2, the J gene TRBJ2-7; possible D gene TRBD1, 6 bases. From germline, CDR1 is SNHLY and CDR2 FYNNEI. The CDR3 sequence is 18 residues long. V was trimmed by 0 bases and J by 2 bases, leaving 20 bases between them. CDR3 sequence: CASSEAKQSGQFTYEQYF. The DNA for the CDR3 is TGTGCCAGCAGTGAAGCCAAACAGTCGGGACAATTCACCTACGAGCAGTACTTC.

The CDR3 coding sequence is TGTGCCTGGAGTGTACTAGCGGGGGGGCAAGAGACCCAGTACTTC. This translates into CAWSVLAGGQETQYF. This chain connects TRBV30 to TRBJ2-5, with TRBD2 identical over 13 bases. This CDR3 has 15 residues. J lost 2 bases, V lost 0 bases, and 0 bases had no gene match. Germline loops: CDR1 GTSNPN, CDR2 SVGIG (reference sequence).

V is TRBV7-9 and J is TRBJ2-5, with 14 positions matching TRBD2. Trimming removed 6 bases from V and 14 bases from J; junction bases left unmatched: 17. Germline CDR1 and CDR2: SEHNR and FQNEAQ (reference sequence). The CDR3 length is 16 residues. The CDR3 loop reads CASSSELGLAGVVGYF. CDR3 in DNA: TGTGCCAGCAGTTCCGAGTTGGGACTAGCGGGAGTAGTAGGATACTTC.

V and J are TRBV7-2 and TRBJ2-7; the match to TRBD1 covers 7 bases. After removal of 4 bases from V and 0 bases from J, the junction contained 6 bases not matched to a gene. Germline-derived CDR1 and CDR2 are SGHTA and FQGNSA. This CDR3 is 15 amino acids long. The CDR3: CASSSSTGNSYEQYF. As DNA, the CDR3 is TGTGCCAGCAGCTCCTCGACAGGGAACTCCTACGAGCAGTACTTC.

This chain joins TRBV4-1 and TRBJ2-7; TRBD2 matches at 10 bases. Germline trimming cut 0 bases from V and 0 bases from J; bases unmatched to any gene: 14. Germline V gene data show CDR1 as MGHRA and CDR2 as YSYEKL. The CDR3 covers 20 residues. CDR3 protein: CASSQDPRASGSKSSYEQYF. The CDR3 DNA follows: TGCGCCAGCAGCCAAGACCCACGGGCTAGCGGGAGTAAGAGCTCCTACGAGCAGTACTTC.

This chain links TRBV11-2 with TRBJ1-1; a possible D gene is TRBD1 (6 bases). The V and J ends lost 5 bases and 7 bases respectively, with 17 bases between them. This CDR3 is built from 14 residues. The V gene's germline CDR1 is SGHAT and CDR2 FQNNGV. CDR3 amino acids: CASSPLDYRVEAFF. Here the CDR3 DNA reads TGTGCCAGCAGCCCCCTCGACTACAGGGTTGAAGCTTTCTTT.

The rearrangement uses TRBV7-2 and TRBJ2-5; D may correspond to TRBD1 or TRBD2 (5 bases each). Germline V gives CDR1 SGHTA, CDR2 FQGNSA. This CDR3 is 15 amino acids long. V was shortened by 1 base and J by 0 bases, with 9 bases between the two germline ends. The CDR3 protein is CASSLGDRYQETQYF. The CDR3 DNA follows: TGTGCCAGCAGCTTAGGGGACCGCTACCAAGAGACCCAGTACTTC. Complete variable domain (other parts from reference TRBV7-2 and TRBJ2-5): GAGVSQSPSNKVTEKGKDVELRCDPISGHTALYWYRQSLGQGLEFLIYFQGNSAPDKSGLPSDRFSAERTGGSVSTLTIQRTQQEDSAVYLCASSLGDRYQETQYFGPGTRLLVL.

This clone was counted a single time. V is TRBV5-1 and J is TRBJ2-1; maybe TRBD1 (6 bases). CDR3 size: 16 residues. Germline V gene sequence: CDR1 SGHRS, CDR2 YFSETQ. The V end lost 0 bases, the J end lost 0 bases, and 10 bases lay between the germline ends. The CDR3 coding sequence is TGCGCCAGCAGCTTGGTGGGGGACAACTCCTACAATGAGCAGTTCTTC. It translates to CASSLVGDNSYNEQFF.

V is TRBV19 and J is TRBJ1-4, with TRBD1 matching 8 bases. The V gene end was trimmed by 5 bases and the J gene end by 2 bases; junction bases not matched to a gene: 7. The CDR3 totals 16 residues. Germline loops: CDR1 LNHDA, CDR2 SQIVND (reference sequence). The CDR3 DNA reads TGTGCCAGTAGTGTCCCCAGGGGGCTTACTAATGAAAAACTGTTTTTT. It codes for CASSVPRGLTNEKLFF.

V is TRBV6-1 and J is TRBJ2-7; TRBD1 is a possible D gene (6 bases). Trimming stripped 6 bases from V and 6 bases from J, with 15 bases between. Germline V CDR1 and CDR2: MNHNS, SASEGT. The CDR3 loop spans 13 amino acids. Here the CDR3 DNA reads TGTGCCAGCAGGAAGGGACACCTTTCCGAGCAGTACTTC. This codes for CASRKGHLSEQYF.

This clone was counted only a few times. This chain joins TRBV9 and TRBJ2-6, with D possibly being TRBD2 (6 bases). CDR1 is SGDLS, CDR2 YYNGEE, per germline. The CDR3 loop spans 14 amino acids. Trimming left V 1 base short and J 15 bases short, with 17 bases between. The DNA for the CDR3 is TGTGCCAGCAGCGTACCGGGAGCTTGGAGCCCCCTGACTTTC. It encodes CASSVPGAWSPLTF.

The gene calls are TRBV7-2 and TRBJ2-7; D gene unclear. The CDR3 contains 14 residues. Trimming took 3 bases from V and 0 from J, leaving 9 bases between them. Germline V gene data show CDR1 as SGHTA and CDR2 as FQGNSA. CDR3: CASSFSRSSYEQYF. CDR3 sequence (DNA): TGTGCCAGCAGCTTTAGTAGGAGCTCCTACGAGCAGTACTTC.

The V gene is TRBV6-6, the J gene TRBJ1-4; no clear D gene. Trimming cost V 5 bases and J 5 bases, with 12 bases left between them. This CDR3 is 14 amino acids long. Germline values: CDR1 MNHNY, CDR2 SVGAGI (reference sequence). CDR3 DNA: TGTGCCAGCAGTAGCCGAAGGGCGAATGAAAAACTGTTTTTT. It encodes CASSSRRANEKLFF.

The J gene is TRBJ1-1, the V gene TRBV4-1; TRBD1 is a possible D gene (6 bases). The CDR3 has 17 residues. CDR1 is MGHRA and CDR2 is YSYEKL in the germline V gene. Trimming left V 4 bases short and J 1 base short, with 19 bases between. The chain's CDR3 is CASSLQWGATWNTEAFF. The CDR3 nucleotides read TGCGCCAGCAGCCTCCAGTGGGGGGCCACTTGGAACACTGAAGCTTTCTTT.

V and J are TRBV5-1 and TRBJ2-2; D unresolved. This CDR3 has 14 residues. V was shortened by 4 bases and J by 0 bases, with 7 bases between the two germline ends. The V gene's germline CDR1 is SGHRS and CDR2 YFSETQ. CDR3 nucleotides: TGCGCCAGCAGCCCCGATACGAACACCGGGGAGCTGTTTTTT. The encoded protein is CASSPDTNTGELFF.

This chain connects TRBV9 to TRBJ1-5, with D unresolved. The germline V gene encodes CDR1 SGDLS and CDR2 YYNGEE. V lost 6 bases to trimming and J lost 1 base, with 11 bases between them. The CDR3 extends over 14 amino acids. This CDR3 is CASTQPRSNQPQHF. Written as DNA, the CDR3 is TGTGCCAGCACCCAACCGAGGAGCAATCAGCCCCAGCATTTT.

The table lists this clone with a count of one. The rearrangement joins TRBV7-8 to TRBJ1-1; D gene ambiguous. This CDR3 comprises 14 residues. The germline CDR1 and CDR2 sequences are SGHVS and FQNEAQ. The germline V and J ends were trimmed by 0 bases and 0 bases, with 5 bases remaining between them. The DNA of the CDR3 is TGTGCCAGCAGCTTAGCGCTATTGAACACTGAAGCTTTCTTT. Translating gives CASSLALLNTEAFF.

The rearrangement links TRBV28 to TRBJ1-2, with D hard to call. This CDR3 has 13 residues. The V gene's germline CDR1 is MDHEN and CDR2 SYDVKM. V lost 10 bases and J 5 bases, leaving 17 bases between the germline ends. The CDR3 loop reads CATQSEGWYGYTF. The CDR3 DNA reads as TGTGCCACCCAAAGTGAGGGTTGGTATGGCTACACCTTC.

The genes are TRBV7-9 and TRBJ2-3; TRBD2 matches at 10 bases. Germline V gene lookup returns CDR1 SEHNR and CDR2 FQNEAQ (reference sequence). V was pared by 1 base and J by 0 bases, with 7 bases of the junction left unmatched. This CDR3 has 18 amino acids. CDR3 protein: CASSLGRSGRFSTDTQYF. In nucleotides, the CDR3 is TGTGCCAGCAGCTTAGGCCGTAGCGGGAGGTTCAGCACAGATACGCAGTATTTT. Full variable domain (rest looked up from reference TRBV7-9 and TRBJ2-3): DTGVSQNPRHKITKRGQNVTFRCDPISEHNRLYWYRQTLGQGPEFLTYFQNEAQLEKSRLLSDRFSAERPKGSFSTLEIQRTEQGDSAMYLCASSLGRSGRFSTDTQYFGPGTRLTVL.

The CDR3 DNA sequence: TGTGCCAGCAGTTTACAGGGTGTAGTTTCTAATTCACCCCTCCACTTT. It is translated as CASSLQGVVSNSPLHF. V usage is TRBV2 and J usage is TRBJ1-6; D is perhaps TRBD1 (6 bases). Germline assignment: CDR1 SNHLY and CDR2 FYNNEI. The V end lost 5 bases, the J end lost 6 bases, and 17 bases lay between the germline ends. This CDR3 has 16 amino acids.

The rearrangement joins TRBV6-4 to TRBJ2-7; the D call may be TRBD1 or TRBD2 (6 bases each). This CDR3 is built from 15 residues. V was clipped by 0 bases and J by 4 bases, with 13 bases between them. Germline-derived CDR1 and CDR2 are MRHNA and SNTAGT. The CDR3 sequence: CASSDSGGMEYEQYF. The CDR3 DNA reads TGTGCCAGCAGTGACTCAGGGGGGATGGAATACGAGCAGTACTTC.